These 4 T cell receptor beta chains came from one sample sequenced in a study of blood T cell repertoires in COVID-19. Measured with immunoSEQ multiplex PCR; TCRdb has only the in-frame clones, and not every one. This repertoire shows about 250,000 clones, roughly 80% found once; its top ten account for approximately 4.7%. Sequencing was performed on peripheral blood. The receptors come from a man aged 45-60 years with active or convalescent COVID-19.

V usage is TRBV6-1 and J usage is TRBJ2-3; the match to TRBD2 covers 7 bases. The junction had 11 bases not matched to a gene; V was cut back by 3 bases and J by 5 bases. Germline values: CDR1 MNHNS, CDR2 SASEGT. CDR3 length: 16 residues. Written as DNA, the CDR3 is TGTGCCAGCAGTGACCCTTGGGGGGGAAAGGTAGATACGCAGTATTTT. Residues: CASSDPWGGKVDTQYF.

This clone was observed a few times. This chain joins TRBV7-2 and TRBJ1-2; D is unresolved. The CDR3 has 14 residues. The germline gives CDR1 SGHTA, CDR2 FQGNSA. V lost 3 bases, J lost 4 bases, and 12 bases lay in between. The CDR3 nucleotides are TGTGCCAGCAGCTTGAGATCGGGGTCCTATGGCTACACCTTC. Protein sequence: CASSLRSGSYGYTF.

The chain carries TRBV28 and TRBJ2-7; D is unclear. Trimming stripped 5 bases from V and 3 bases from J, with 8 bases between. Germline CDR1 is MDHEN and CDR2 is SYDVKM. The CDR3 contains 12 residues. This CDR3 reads CASSPDIYEQYF. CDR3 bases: TGTGCCAGCAGTCCAGACATCTACGAGCAGTACTTC.

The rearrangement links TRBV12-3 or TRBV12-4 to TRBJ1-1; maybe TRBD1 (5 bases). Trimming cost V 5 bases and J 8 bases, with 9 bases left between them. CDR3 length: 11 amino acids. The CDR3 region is CASSVWGEAFF. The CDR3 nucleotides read TGTGCCAGCAGTGTCTGGGGCGAAGCTTTCTTT.